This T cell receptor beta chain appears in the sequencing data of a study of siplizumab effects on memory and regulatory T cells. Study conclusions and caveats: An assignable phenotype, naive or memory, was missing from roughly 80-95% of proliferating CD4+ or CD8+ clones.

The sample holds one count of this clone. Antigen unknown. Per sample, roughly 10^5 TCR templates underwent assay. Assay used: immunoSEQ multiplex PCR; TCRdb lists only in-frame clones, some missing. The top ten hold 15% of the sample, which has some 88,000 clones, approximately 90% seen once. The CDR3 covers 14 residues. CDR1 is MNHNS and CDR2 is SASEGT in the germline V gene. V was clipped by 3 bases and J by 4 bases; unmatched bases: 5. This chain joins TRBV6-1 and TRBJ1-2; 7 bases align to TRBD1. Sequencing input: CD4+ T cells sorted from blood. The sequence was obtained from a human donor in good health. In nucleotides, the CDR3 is TGTGCCAGCAGTGATGGGACAGAACTCTATGGCTACACCTTC. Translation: CASSDGTELYGYTF.